These 4 T cell receptor beta chains originate from one sample sequenced in a study of CD8 T cells in Susac syndrome. An input of roughly 0.5 to 1 ug of RNA was subjected to reverse transcription using random hexamers. TCRdb analysed the immunoSEQ multiplex PCR reads with MiXCR anew, one entry per CDR3 protein. The repertoire has about 150,000 distinct CDR3 sequences, approximately 95% of them found once; the top ten carry 0.16%. Input material: CD4+ T cells from PBMCs. Source of these receptors: a human donor with Susac syndrome.

This clonotype was observed a handful of times. One end of the junction varies from germline; a read error may be responsible. The rearrangement joins TRBV5-1 to TRBJ2-3; 7 bases match TRBD1. The CDR3 is 14 amino acids. The germline V gene encodes CDR1 SGHRS and CDR2 YFSETQ. As DNA, the CDR3 is TGTGCCAGCAGCTTTGGACAGGGCACAGATACGCAGTATTTT. As protein: CASSFGQGTDTQYF.

This clonotype was found once. This chain connects TRBV20-1 to TRBJ2-5, with 12 bases matching TRBD2. CDR3 length equals 16 residues. Looked up from germline, CDR1 is DFQATT and CDR2 is SNEGSKA (reference sequence). V lost 0 bases, J lost 1 base, and 3 bases stayed unmatched. CDR3 sequence: CSARDTLAGGQETQYF. Written as DNA, the CDR3 is TGCAGTGCTAGAGATACACTAGCGGGGGGCCAAGAGACCCAGTACTTC.

V gene TRBV29-1 combines with J gene TRBJ1-2; unclear D gene. V gave up 7 bases and J gave up 4 bases, with 13 bases separating them. The CDR3 loop spans 12 amino acids. Looked up from germline, CDR1 is SQVTM and CDR2 is ANQGSEA. The CDR3: CSGRGSSYGYTF. CDR3 bases: TGCAGCGGGCGGGGTTCCTCCTATGGCTACACCTTC.

The chain employs TRBV7-2 and TRBJ2-6; TRBD1 or TRBD2 may be the D gene (5 bases each). The germline gives CDR1 SGHTA, CDR2 FQGNSA. V was clipped by 5 bases and J by 0 bases, with 11 bases between them. The CDR3 length is 16 residues. The CDR3 DNA reads as TGTGCCAGCAGCCCGGGACGGCTCTCTGGGGCCAACGTCCTGACTTTC. Its translation is CASSPGRLSGANVLTF.